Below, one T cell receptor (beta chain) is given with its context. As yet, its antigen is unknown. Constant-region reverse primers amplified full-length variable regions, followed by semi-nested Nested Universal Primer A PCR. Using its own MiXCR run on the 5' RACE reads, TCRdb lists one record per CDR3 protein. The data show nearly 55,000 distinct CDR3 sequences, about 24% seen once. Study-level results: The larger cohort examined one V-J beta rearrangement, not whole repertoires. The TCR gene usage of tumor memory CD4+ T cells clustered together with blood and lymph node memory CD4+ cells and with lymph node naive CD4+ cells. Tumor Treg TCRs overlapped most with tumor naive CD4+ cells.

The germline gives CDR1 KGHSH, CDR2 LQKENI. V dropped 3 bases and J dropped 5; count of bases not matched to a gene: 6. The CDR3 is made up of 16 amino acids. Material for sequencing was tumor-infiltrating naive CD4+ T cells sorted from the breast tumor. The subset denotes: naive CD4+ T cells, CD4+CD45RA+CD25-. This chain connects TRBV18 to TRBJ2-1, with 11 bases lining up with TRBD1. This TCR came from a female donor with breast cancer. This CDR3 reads CASSPRTGGAHNEQFF. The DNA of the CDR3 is TGTGCCAGCTCACCTAGGACAGGGGGCGCCCACAATGAGCAGTTCTTC.